This TCR beta chain was found in a study of Tregs in tolerant kidney transplant recipients (dated by TCRdb to the late 2010s). The study in broad terms: The transplants used related donors along with nonmyeloablative bone marrow transplantation, and in the human trials mixed chimerism was transient. The study applied TCRbeta sequencing to find donor-specific regulatory T cells before combined kidney and bone marrow transplantation and then followed those same cells after transplant. Beyond this particular receptor, the publication reports: Because the study included only a small number of patients, the results must be confirmed in larger populations and under other immunosuppression protocols. In tolerant patients, the expansion of donor-specific Tregs was greater than global Treg expansion, suggesting that the expansion was antigen-driven rather than nonspecific. Expanding Tregs with activated donor B cells appeared to identify the most biologically relevant and donor-specific TCRbeta repertoire. Biological reproducibility was not directly addressed, though technical replication error appeared minimal. Because the PCR primers were changed over time for some patients, nucleotide-level comparison could not be performed across the samples from those patients.

The time point tag for this specimen amounts to: blood sample drawn before combined kidney and bone marrow transplant. Unstimulated Tregs (CD4+CD25+CD127-), CD4+ non-Tregs (CD4+CD25-), CD4 and CD8 cells were FACS-sorted from thawed PBMCs. Thawed PBMCs were rested overnight at 37 degrees C with 150 to 200 IU/ml IL-2 before Treg sorting. The patients were a handful of recipients of combined kidney and bone marrow transplants from the ITN036ST trial, and samples were available only for these trial subjects. Healthy control blood was processed to PBMCs with a Ficoll density gradient and then cryopreserved, whereas patient PBMCs were collected both before and after transplant. For TCRbeta CDR3 sequencing, genomic DNA was extracted from sorted cells using the QIAGEN DNeasy Blood and Tissue Kit. High-throughput TCRbeta CDR3 sequencing was carried out commercially through immunoSEQ, with PCR amplification with bias correction and internal controls included. As for the authors' bioinformatics: A unique productive TCRbeta sequence was defined by the CDR3 nucleotide sequence when primers matched, and otherwise by the CDR3 amino acid sequence together with the Vbeta and Jbeta genes. To correct sorting error, sequences shared between sorted populations at a frequency ratio of 2:1 or less were removed; the rest were assigned to the higher population. A sequence was defined as donor-reactive if the sequence was expanded at least 5-fold in CFSE-low cells compared with unstimulated cells and had a frequency of at least 0.01% in CFSE-low cells. Repertoire divergence was quantified by Jensen-Shannon divergence using the top 100 TCRbeta sequences ranked by frequency. For any sample with multiple sequencing runs, sorting error was corrected in each run separately before the runs were pooled. TCRdb took over this immuneACCESS table, retaining in-frame rearrangements with V and J assigned. Such tables are incomplete; in checked studies, under half of the missing clones stem from an unresolved V gene, and the remainder is unexplained. The V and J calls and the clone size are those of that table, but D and trimming were determined from the DNA. The sample profile shows 75,000 to 80,000 clones; approximately 90% of them were found once. The ten largest clones capture approximately 0.37% of the sample.

For this clone: Its antigen specificity is not known. Base-call qualities are not available, and no considerably larger clone is one nucleotide away.

Taken from the germline V gene (reference sequence), the CDR1 and CDR2 loops are PRHDT and FYEKMQ. V loses 5 bases of germline sequence and J loses 7 bases, and the interval between the two ends is 14 bases. The CDR3 covers 13 residues, taking in both the cysteine and the phenylalanine. The entry retains the CDR3 DNA only, 39 bases that are in frame from base 1. Sequencing was performed on Tregs from blood, taken before the transplant. The receptor's source is a human donor who received a combined kidney and bone marrow transplant. This sequence uses TRBV13 and TRBJ1-1; a weak D assignment points to TRBD1 (5 bases agree). The CDR3 corresponds to CASSPPMGGEAFF. The DNA is as follows: TGTGCCAGCAGCCCCCCCATGGGGGGTGAAGCTTTCTTT.